The T cell receptor (beta chain) described here comes from a study of T cells in Graves' hyperthyroidism and ophthalmopathy. Study-wide points: A model using 13 V-J features told ophthalmopathy apart from stable hyperthyroidism. Appearing also in blood were most of the thyroid clonotypes expanded above 0.001.

Amplification of TCR beta CDR3 regions was performed using RNA transcripts as template. HTBI primers were the set used in a first-round RT-PCR of the TCR CDR3. TCRdb reanalysed the multiplex PCR reads using MiXCR and keeps one entry per CDR3 protein. This sample has 490,000 or so distinct CDR3 sequences; 16% occur once, and the top ten carry over 25%. Diagnoses were made from clinical symptoms, serum measures (thyroxine and TRAb), thyroid ultrasound and orbital computed tomography. PBMCs were collected from an approximately 9.2 ml volume of fresh peripheral blood. With V trimmed by 6 bases and J by 0 bases, 2 bases remained unmatched. The CDR3 has 15 residues. In its sample, this clonotype was seen many times. The antigen is unknown.

This rearrangement joins TRBV12-3 or TRBV12-4 to TRBJ2-7; 13 nucleotides agree with TRBD2. The sample taken for sequencing was blood. This TCR came from a woman aged 25 to 39 with Graves' ophthalmopathy. The CDR3 loop is CASRLAGGSSYEQYF. In DNA form, the CDR3 reads TGTGCCAGCAGACTAGCGGGAGGGAGCTCCTACGAGCAGTACTTC.